This note documents a single TCR beta chain sequence. The antigen it binds to is not known. Base qualities are not recorded, but no much larger clone differs from it by a single base. Patients with autoimmune disease history or receiving systemic immunosuppression were excluded from the trial. Peripheral blood for TCR sequencing was collected from all dose cohorts at baseline, on cycle 4 day 1, and on cycle 7 day 1. The samples were taken from a phase I, first-in-human, multicenter, open-label dose-escalation trial of ivuxolimab. Adults with locally advanced or metastatic head and neck squamous cell, hepatocellular, melanoma or renal cell carcinoma were enrolled in the trial. CD4+ and CD8+ T cells were sorted separately from peripheral blood before TCR sequencing. This sample was taken from a study of OX40 agonist ivuxolimab in advanced cancers. Study-wide context: Ivuxolimab, which targeted the costimulatory receptor OX40 (CD134), was an agonistic, fully human IgG2 monoclonal antibody. Intravenous ivuxolimab was administered to patients every 2 weeks at six dose levels: 0.01, 0.1, 0.3, 1.5, 3 and 10 mg/kg. Among the roughly 52 dose-escalation patients, about 19 had hepatocellular carcinoma, approximately 15 melanoma, 9 renal cell carcinoma and 9 head and neck cancer. A male proportion of 82.7% and a mean age of roughly 55 years, ranging from roughly 23 to 79, were recorded for the dose-escalation cohort. Prior anti-PD-1, anti-PD-L1 or anti-CTLA-4 therapy was permitted, and 40% of dose-escalation patients had received checkpoint inhibitors. Three dose-escalation patients achieved partial responses, one with hepatocellular carcinoma and two with cutaneous melanoma. The point of sequencing TCRbeta in the periphery was to test whether ivuxolimab changed TCR sequence diversity and drove clonal T-cell expansion. The paper describes the monotherapy dose-escalation part (N = 52 patients) of the phase I trial of ivuxolimab.

Paper-wide results and their limitations: The antigen specificity of the peripheral T cells that underwent clonal expansion was not determined. Low levels of normalized T-cell clonal expansion were also shown by some nonresponding patients. Partial responders in the 0.1-3.0 mg/kg groups had among the lowest normalized peripheral clonal expansion, especially among CD8+ T cells. After ivuxolimab, expanded clones were on average more numerous among CD8+ T cells than among CD4+ T cells. At doses from 0.1 to 3.0 mg/kg, clonal expansion was seen in both CD4+ and CD8+ blood T cells between baseline and week 6.

To sequence the TCRbeta CDR3 region, genomic DNA was isolated from the sorted cells. The immunoSEQ Assay was used for sequencing of TCRbeta CDR3 regions. Drawn from immuneACCESS, this table holds only the in-frame rearrangements with V and J called that TCRdb kept. Clones are partly lost; checked studies trace under half to an unresolved V gene and leave the rest unexplained. Recorded for this sample are tens of thousands of clones; 70% to 90% of them occurred a single time. The ten largest make up 12% of the sample. Spanning cysteine to phenylalanine, the CDR3 consists of 13 amino acids. Only CDR3 DNA is held: 39 bases, read in frame from base 1. In the germline V gene, CDR1 corresponds to LGHNA and CDR2 to YSLEER. The germline ends are 9 bases apart after V is trimmed by 2 bases and J by 5 bases.

The sequence was obtained from an adult with an advanced solid tumor such as melanoma, head and neck, liver or kidney cancer. The sequencing here drew on CD4+ or CD8+ T cells sorted from blood, taken in a trial of the OX40 agonist ivuxolimab. The rearrangement combines TRBV4-3 with TRBJ2-5; D gene: possibly TRBD1, on 6 matching bases. The DNA sequence follows: TGCGCCAGCAGCCAAACAGGGCCTGAGACCCAGTACTTC. This codes for CASSQTGPETQYF.